Each of the 4 T cell receptor beta chains below was sequenced from the same sample in a study of blood T cell repertoires in COVID-19. TCRdb's table, derived via immunoSEQ multiplex PCR, lists solely in-frame clones and lacks some. The table lists 15,000 or so clones, more than 75% of them singletons. The sample was peripheral blood. The receptors were sampled from a human donor in a cohort sampled during active COVID-19.

V gene TRBV3-1 (or the pseudogene TRBV3-2) combines with J gene TRBJ1-1; no clear D gene. The CDR3 is made up of 13 amino acids. Germline-derived CDR1 and CDR2 are LGHDT and YNNKEL (reference sequence). Trimming removed 0 bases at V and 7 bases at J, with 9 bases between. The CDR3: CASSQELAVEAFF. Written as DNA, the CDR3 is TGTGCCAGCAGCCAAGAACTGGCGGTTGAAGCTTTCTTT.

This chain links TRBV6-6 with TRBJ1-1; no clear D gene. Per germline, CDR1 MNHNY and CDR2 SVGAGI (reference sequence). Trimming took off 2 bases at V and 2 bases at J, with 12 bases between the two ends. The CDR3 is 15 residues long. CDR3 DNA: TGTGCCAGCAGTTACCACCGTGAGGGCAACACTGAAGCTTTCTTT. Its translation is CASSYHREGNTEAFF.

The chain combines TRBV7-3 with TRBJ2-2; 8 bases align to TRBD1. The CDR3 totals 16 residues. CDR1 is SGHTA and CDR2 is FQGTGA in the germline V gene. The junction had 8 bases not matched to a gene; V was cut back by 3 bases and J by 5 bases. CDR3 in amino acids: CASSFTGTGLTGELFF. CDR3 DNA sequence: TGTGCCAGCAGCTTTACCGGGACAGGCCTAACCGGGGAGCTGTTTTTT.

J is TRBJ2-1 and V is TRBV7-9; no clear D. The CDR3 runs 13 residues. Germline V gene sequence: CDR1 SEHNR, CDR2 FQNEAQ (reference sequence). Between the trimmed V and J ends, which lost 5 bases and 7 bases, there was a span of 12 bases. Written as DNA, the CDR3 is TGTGCCAGCAGCGAAAACCGGGTAAATGAGCAGTTCTTC. Its protein product is CASSENRVNEQFF.